This T cell receptor beta chain was recorded in a study of CD8+CD57+ T cells in acquired aplastic anemia. The CDR3 consists of 15 residues. Trimming cost V 5 bases and J 11 bases, with 22 bases left between them. The germline CDR1 and CDR2 sequences are SGHTA and FQGNSA. Genomic DNA, serving as template, underwent TCR beta VDJ and CDR3 profiling. TCRdb used MiXCR to reprocess the reads, holding one entry per CDR3 protein. The profile shows around 200,000 distinct CDR3 sequences, roughly half of them singletons. The TCR was taken from a human donor in good health, serving as a control. V gene TRBV7-2 combines with J gene TRBJ1-5, with D perhaps matching TRBD1 (6 bases). Sequenced sample: sorted CD4+, CD8+, or CD8+CD57+ T cells (not recorded which) from PBMCs. The CDR3 is CASSTNGGRGETQHF. CDR3 nucleotide sequence: TGTGCCAGCAGCACCAACGGGGGGCGCGGGGAGACCCAGCATTTT.